This T cell receptor beta chain stems from a study of shared clonotypes between healthy human individuals. Terminally differentiated effector memory CD45RA+ cells were left out of the naive CD8 fraction, which was CD45RO-negative and positively selected for CCR7. Sequenced by immunoSEQ multiplex PCR; TCRdb stores in-frame clones only, minus some. The repertoire holds approximately 600,000 clones, about 95% seen once, with over 0.09% in the top ten. Looked up from germline, CDR1 is MGHRA and CDR2 is YSYEKL. The CDR3 length is 13 residues. The ends were cut back, 0 bases at V and 4 bases at J, with 7 bases in the middle.

The clonotype comes from a woman aged 25 to 39 in good health. Specimen: naive CD8+ T cells sorted from blood. The chain recombines TRBV4-1 with TRBJ2-7; D ambiguous. CDR3 in amino acids: CASSQEMGYEQYF. CDR3 in DNA: TGCGCCAGCAGCCAAGAAATGGGGTACGAGCAGTACTTC.